This T cell receptor (beta chain) emerged from a study of shared clonotypes between healthy human individuals. Findings and caveats of the study: Large depth notwithstanding, sorted-subset sequencing proved incomplete by rarefaction.

The naive CD8 fraction comprised CD45RO-negative cells positively selected for CCR7 and excluded terminally differentiated effector memory CD45RA+ cells. On this clone: The antigen is undetermined.

Only in-frame clones appear in the TCRdb table, and some are missing; sequencing was by immunoSEQ multiplex PCR. Here the sample spans about 2.1 million clones, 80% to 95% being singletons. The TCR was taken from a man in his late teens or twenties in good health. Some clones in this sample may be carry-over from other donors' samples. Material: naive CD8+ T cells from PBMCs.

DNA of the CDR3: TGTGCCAGCAGGGGACAGGGGGGCACTGAAGCTTTCTTT. This sequence encodes CASRGQGGTEAFF. The chain recombines TRBV9 with TRBJ1-1, with 11 bases matching TRBD1. The germline V gene has CDR1 SGDLS and CDR2 YYNGEE. J lost 4 bases, V lost 5 bases, and 1 base had no gene match. CDR3 length equals 13 residues.